This T cell receptor (beta chain) was retrieved from a study of blood T cells in healthy people across ages. PCR was performed a second time for roughly 7 to 11 cycles using a sample-barcoded 5' primer and a J-beta primer mix. TCRdb used MiXCR to reprocess the 5' RACE reads, holding one entry per CDR3 protein. The sample carries around 520,000 distinct CDR3 sequences, about 29% recorded once. This clonotype was counted between two and nine times. In germline, CDR1 is SGDLS, CDR2 YYNGEE. V gave up 3 bases and J gave up 8 bases, with 14 bases separating them. This CDR3 spans 14 amino acids. This sample was shared with a second study, whose subject was T cells of mothers and their children. As that study records: For related and unrelated pairs alike, thymic selection shapes TCR recombination output similarly.

The chain employs TRBV9 and TRBJ1-4, with D possibly TRBD1 on 5 matching bases. Specimen: blood. This clonotype was obtained from a boy younger than 10 in good health. The CDR3 here is CASSAGLYTEKLFF. For the CDR3, the DNA is TGTGCCAGCAGCGCGGGACTGTACACGGAAAAACTGTTTTTT.